This T cell receptor (beta chain) was sequenced in a study of cytomegalovirus exposure and HLA in healthy donors. As to this clone: Its specificity is not known.

A multiplex PCR was run with 60 Vbeta primers and 13 Jbeta primers. In the original processing: In a later analysis, of some 80 million unique beta chains, about 12 million appeared in at least two donors. Libraries were prepared by immunoSEQ multiplex PCR; TCRdb keeps only in-frame clonotypes and omits some of them. V and J calls plus clone size are reproduced from that table; the DNA served to infer D and trimming. This repertoire shows about 190,000 clones, 75% to 85% found once; its top ten account for roughly 0.73%. The study, taken as a whole, reports: Some V segments could not be told apart, so they were left out, TRBV6-2 and TRBV6-3 among them. It was taken for granted in presence/absence analyses that sequencing depth across donors was roughly uniform.

CDR1 and CDR2 from the germline V gene are SGHDN and FVKESK. The CDR3 is 13 amino acids. With 0 bases removed from V and 5 bases from J, the gap between germline ends came to 7 bases. The TCR originated in a woman between 18 and 29 years old in good health and CMV-seronegative. Specimen: PBMCs. This chain connects TRBV14 to TRBJ2-5; no definite D call. This CDR3 reads CASSQDEAETQYF. CDR3 nucleotide sequence: TGTGCCAGCAGCCAAGACGAGGCGGAGACCCAGTACTTC. Filled out from reference TRBV14 and TRBJ2-5, the complete variable domain reads EAGVTQFPSHSVIEKGQTVTLRCDPISGHDNLYWYRRVMGKEIKFLLHFVKESKQDESGMPNNRFLAERTGGTYSTLKVQPAELEDSGVYFCASSQDEAETQYFGPGTRLLVL.